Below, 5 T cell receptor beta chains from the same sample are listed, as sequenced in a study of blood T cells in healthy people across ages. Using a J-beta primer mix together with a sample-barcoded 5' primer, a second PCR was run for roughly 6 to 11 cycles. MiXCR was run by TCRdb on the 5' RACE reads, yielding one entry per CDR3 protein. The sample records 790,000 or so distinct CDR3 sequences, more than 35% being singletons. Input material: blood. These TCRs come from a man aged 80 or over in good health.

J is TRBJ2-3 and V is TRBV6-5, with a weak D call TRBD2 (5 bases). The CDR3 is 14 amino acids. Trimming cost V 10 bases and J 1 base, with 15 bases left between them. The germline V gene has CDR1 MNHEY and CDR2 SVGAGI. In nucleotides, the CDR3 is TGTGCCACCTACCCTAGCTGGGGCACAGATACGCAGTATTTT. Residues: CATYPSWGTDTQYF.

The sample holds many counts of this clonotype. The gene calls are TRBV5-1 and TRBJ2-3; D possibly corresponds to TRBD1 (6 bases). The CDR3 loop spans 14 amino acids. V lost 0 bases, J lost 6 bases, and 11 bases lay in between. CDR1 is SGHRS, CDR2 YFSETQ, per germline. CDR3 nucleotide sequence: TGCGCCAGCAGCTTGGCCCAGGGGACGGATACGCAGTATTTT. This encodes CASSLAQGTDTQYF.

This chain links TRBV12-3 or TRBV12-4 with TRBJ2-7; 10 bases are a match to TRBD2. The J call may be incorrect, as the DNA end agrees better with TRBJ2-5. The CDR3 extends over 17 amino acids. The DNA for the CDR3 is TGTGCCAGCACCGCCTTTGCCTTTAGCGGGAGGCTGGAGACCCAGTACTTC. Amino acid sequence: CASTAFAFSGRLETQYF.

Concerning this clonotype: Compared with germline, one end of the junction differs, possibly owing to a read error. CDR3 nucleotides: TGTGCCAGCAGCTTGGAGCAGGGCACGCAGTATTTT. It translates to CASSLEQGTQYF. The chain joins TRBV5-1 to TRBJ2-3; weak D call: TRBD1 (5 bases). The germline V gene has CDR1 SGHRS and CDR2 YFSETQ. This CDR3 has 12 residues.

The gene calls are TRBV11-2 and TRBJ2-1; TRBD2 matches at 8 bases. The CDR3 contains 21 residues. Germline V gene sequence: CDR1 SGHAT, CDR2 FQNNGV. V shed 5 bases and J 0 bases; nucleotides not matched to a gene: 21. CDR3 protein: CASSQPVGSGAERGSYNEQFF. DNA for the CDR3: TGTGCCAGCAGCCAACCGGTGGGTAGCGGGGCCGAACGAGGCTCCTACAATGAGCAGTTCTTC.